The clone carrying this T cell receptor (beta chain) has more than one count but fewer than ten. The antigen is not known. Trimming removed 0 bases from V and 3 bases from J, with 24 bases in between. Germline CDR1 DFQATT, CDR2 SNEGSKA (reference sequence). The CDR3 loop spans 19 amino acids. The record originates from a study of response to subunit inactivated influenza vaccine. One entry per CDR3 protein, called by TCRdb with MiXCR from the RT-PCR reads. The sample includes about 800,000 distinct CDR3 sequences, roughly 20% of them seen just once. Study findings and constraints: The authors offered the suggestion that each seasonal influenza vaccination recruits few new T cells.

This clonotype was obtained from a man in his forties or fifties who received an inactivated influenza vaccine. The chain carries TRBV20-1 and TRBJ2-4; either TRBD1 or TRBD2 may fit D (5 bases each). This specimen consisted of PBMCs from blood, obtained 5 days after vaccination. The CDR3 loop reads CSARDVGAGDLPGKNIQYF. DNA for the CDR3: TGCAGTGCTAGAGATGTCGGGGCAGGCGATCTGCCGGGCAAAAACATTCAGTACTTC.